This T cell receptor (beta chain) comes out of a study of OX40 agonist ivuxolimab in advanced cancers. Notes on the study in general: At 0.1 to 3.0 mg/kg, clonal expansion of CD4+ and CD8+ blood T cells had occurred by week 6. Relative to CD4+, CD8+ T cells held more expanded clones on average. Low clonal expansion, among the lowest seen, marked partial responders at 0.1-3.0 mg/kg.

The CDR3 runs to 16 residues. Trimming took 8 bases from V and 3 from J, leaving 19 bases between them. Germline CDR1 LGHNA, CDR2 YSLEER. Note on this clone: Its target is not known.

Libraries were prepared by immunoSEQ multiplex PCR; TCRdb keeps only in-frame clonotypes and omits some of them. The sample lists about 25,000 clones; around 81% were seen once. Patients with autoimmune history or systemic immunosuppression were excluded. The sample was CD4+ or CD8+ T cells sorted from blood, taken in a trial of the OX40 agonist ivuxolimab. This TCR was recovered from an adult with an advanced solid tumor such as melanoma, head and neck, liver or kidney cancer. The chain employs TRBV4-3 and TRBJ2-2; the D gene is possibly TRBD1 (5 bases). The CDR3: CASARVGTRDTGELFF. CDR3 nucleotides: TGCGCCAGCGCCAGGGTCGGAACTCGGGACACCGGGGAGCTGTTTTTT.